Listed here are 4 T cell receptor beta chains from one sample, sequenced in a study of draining lymph node invasion in breast cancer. TCRdb ran MiXCR on the bulk RNA-seq reads and lists one entry per CDR3 protein. The sample includes about 1,300 distinct CDR3 sequences, 55% to 70% of them seen just once. Sorting for CD4+ CD45RA- CD25- cells yielded memory conventional CD4 T cells. Sequencing was carried out using sorted memory CD4+ effector T cells from the tumor. The receptors shown here come from a female donor with luminal breast cancer.

The genes are TRBV7-6 and TRBJ1-1; 7 nucleotides align to TRBD1. Trimming cost V 2 bases and J 4 bases; bases outside gene matches: 16. From germline, CDR1 is SGHVS and CDR2 FNYEAQ. There are 18 residues in the CDR3. CDR3 protein: CASSLRPATGYRGTEAFF. CDR3 coding DNA: TGTGCCAGCAGCTTACGCCCGGCGACAGGGTATAGGGGCACTGAAGCTTTCTTT.

The rearrangement uses TRBV5-1 and TRBJ1-3; D might be TRBD1 (6 bases). From germline, CDR1 is SGHRS and CDR2 YFSETQ. Between the trimmed V and J ends, which lost 4 bases and 8 bases, there was a span of 19 bases. The CDR3 spans 15 residues. CDR3 in DNA: TGCGCCAGCAGCCCGGAAGGGGGACCCGTGGACACCATATATTTT. This translates into CASSPEGGPVDTIYF.

This chain links TRBV27 with TRBJ2-3; TRBD2 aligns across 7 bases. With 3 bases clipped from V and 0 bases from J, the junction kept 6 bases outside the gene matches. This CDR3 is 16 amino acids long. Germline values: CDR1 MNHEY, CDR2 SMNVEV (reference sequence). The CDR3 region has the DNA TGTGCCAGCAGTTTGAGGAGCGGGGCTAGCACAGATACGCAGTATTTT. Protein sequence: CASSLRSGASTDTQYF.

A remark on this clonotype: The final CDR3 position lacks the conserved phenylalanine or tryptophan, pointing to a likely read error. V gene TRBV4-2 combines with J gene TRBJ1-5, with D unclear. The CDR3 has 16 amino acids. V lost 1 base and J lost 2, with 12 bases in between. The germline V gene encodes CDR1 LGHNA and CDR2 YNFKEQ. Here the CDR3 DNA reads TGTGCCAGCAGCCAAGGGGAAGCGGGAGGCAATCAGCCCCAGCATTCT. It codes for CASSQGEAGGNQPQHS.